This TCR beta chain originates from a study of blood T cell repertoires in COVID-19. For the study at large: Some COVID-19 samples were acute and others convalescent; all came from the United States, Italy and Spain. T cells, B-cell-depleted T cells, or PBMCs supplied cDNA or gDNA.

This clone was counted only a few times. The CDR3 runs 15 residues. J was trimmed by 4 bases and V by 4 bases; bases with no gene match: 4. Per the germline V gene, CDR1 is SGHNT and CDR2 is YYREEE (reference sequence). As originally analysed: Estimation of nucleated cell counts was performed using reference gene primer amplification. Sequencing was performed with immunoSEQ multiplex PCR; in TCRdb, only in-frame clones are kept and a portion is missing. Clone size and the V and J calls come from that table; the DNA yielded D and trimming. This sample has about 52,000 clones; 82% occur once, and the top ten carry around 10%.

The gene calls are TRBV5-4 and TRBJ1-5, with TRBD1 identical over 11 bases. Specimen: peripheral blood. The sequence derives from a man at least 80 years old with COVID-19, enrolled during active disease. In DNA, the CDR3 is TGTGCCAGCAGCCCCGGGACAGGGGGGAATCAGCCCCAGCATTTT. This translates into CASSPGTGGNQPQHF.